This T cell receptor beta chain was retrieved from a study of OX40 agonist ivuxolimab in advanced cancers. About the research overall: Patients in dose escalation had liver, melanoma, kidney or head and neck cancers. Among those treated, three patients had partial responses, one with hepatocellular carcinoma and two with cutaneous melanoma.

A note on this clone: Its antigen is undetermined.

The germline V gene has CDR1 SGHNT and CDR2 YYREEE (reference sequence). With V trimmed by 4 bases and J by 8 bases, 15 bases remained unmatched. The CDR3 is made up of 16 amino acids. General study results and limits: Fewer expanded clones were found on average in CD4+ than in CD8+ T cells.

Method: immunoSEQ multiplex PCR; TCRdb's copy keeps in-frame clones and lacks some. This table holds 60,000 to 85,000 clones, around 89% found once. The receptor was isolated from an adult with an advanced solid tumor such as melanoma, head and neck, liver or kidney cancer. The material sequenced was CD4+ or CD8+ T cells sorted from blood, taken in a trial of the OX40 agonist ivuxolimab. V gene TRBV5-4 combines with J gene TRBJ2-3, with 8 bases aligning to TRBD1. The CDR3 DNA sequence: TGTGCCAGCAGCAACCCCGGGGCAGGGGGCTTAGTTACGCAGTATTTT. Translation gives CASSNPGAGGLVTQYF.